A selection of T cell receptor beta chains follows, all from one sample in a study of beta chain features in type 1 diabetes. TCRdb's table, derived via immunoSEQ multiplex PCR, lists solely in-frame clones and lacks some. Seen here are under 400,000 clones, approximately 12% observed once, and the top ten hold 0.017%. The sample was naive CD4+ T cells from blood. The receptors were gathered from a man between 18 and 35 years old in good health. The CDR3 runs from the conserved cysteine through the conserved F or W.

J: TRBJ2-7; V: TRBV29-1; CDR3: CSVGGRIYEQYF
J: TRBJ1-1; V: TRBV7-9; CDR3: CASSSPRTGGNTEAFF
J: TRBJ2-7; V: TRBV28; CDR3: CASSSSRSRGYEQYF
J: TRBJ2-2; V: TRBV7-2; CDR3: CASSSASGELFF
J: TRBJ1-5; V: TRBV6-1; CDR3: CASSQGTGGGNQPQHF
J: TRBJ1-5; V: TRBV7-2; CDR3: CASSLERGSQPQHF
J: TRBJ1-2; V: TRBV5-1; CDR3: CASSLVSGYNYGYTF
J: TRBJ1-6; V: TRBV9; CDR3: CASKTSSSPLHF
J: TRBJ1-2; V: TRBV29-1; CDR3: CSVGGQNYGYTF
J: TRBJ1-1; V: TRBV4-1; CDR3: CASSLDGQGSTEAFF
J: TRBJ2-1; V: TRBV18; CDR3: CASSPPLAGGSYNEQFF